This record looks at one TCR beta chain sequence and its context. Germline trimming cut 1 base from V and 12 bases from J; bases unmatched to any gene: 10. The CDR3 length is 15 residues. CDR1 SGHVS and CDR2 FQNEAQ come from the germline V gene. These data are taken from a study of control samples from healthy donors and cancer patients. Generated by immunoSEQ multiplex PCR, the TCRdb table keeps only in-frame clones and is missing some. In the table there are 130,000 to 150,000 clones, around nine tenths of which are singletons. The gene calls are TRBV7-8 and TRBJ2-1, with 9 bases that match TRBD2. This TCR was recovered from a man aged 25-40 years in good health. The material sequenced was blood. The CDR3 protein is CASSLGWREGRGQFF. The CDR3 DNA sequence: TGTGCCAGCAGCTTAGGATGGCGGGAGGGCCGGGGGCAGTTCTTC.